These 21 T cell receptor beta chains were all obtained from the same sample, sequenced in a study of identical twins. TCRdb passed the 5' RACE reads through MiXCR, listing each CDR3 protein once. The sample includes 450,000 to 500,000 distinct CDR3 sequences, 14% of them seen just once. The sample was also reused in another study, on yellow fever vaccine responses in identical twins.

Sample: CD4+ T cells sorted from blood. Receptor source: a woman under 30 in good health.

Details on this clonotype: Since a far larger clone is one base different, this is likely a read error. The rearrangement joins TRBV12-3 or TRBV12-4 to TRBJ2-7, with D maybe TRBD2 (6 bases). CDR3 length equals 13 residues. CDR3 DNA: TGTGCCAGCAGTTTAACGGGAGCCTACGGGCAGTACTTC. Translation: CASSLTGAYGQYF.

This clonotype has ten or more counts. This sequence joins TRBV3-1 and TRBJ2-7; 15 nucleotides match TRBD2. Germline V gives CDR1 LGHDT, CDR2 YNNKEL (reference sequence). The CDR3 consists of 16 residues. Germline trimming cut 4 bases from V and 3 bases from J; bases unmatched to any gene: 4. The CDR3 protein is CASSPGTSGRLYEQYF. Here the CDR3 DNA reads TGTGCCAGCAGCCCTGGGACTAGCGGGAGGCTCTACGAGCAGTACTTC.

This clonotype was seen more than once but under ten times. This chain connects TRBV28 to TRBJ2-2, with D possibly matching TRBD2 (5 bases). CDR1 is MDHEN and CDR2 is SYDVKM in the germline V gene. CDR3 length: 15 residues. Trimming left V 5 bases short and J 1 base short, with 11 bases between. This chain's CDR3 is CASSGGGGNTGELFF. The DNA for the CDR3 is TGTGCCAGCAGTGGAGGTGGCGGGAACACCGGGGAGCTGTTTTTT.

This clonotype was counted only a few times. This chain uses TRBV3-1 with TRBJ2-1; TRBD2 matches 7 bases. The CDR3 length is 16 residues. V shed 1 base, J shed 2 bases, and the junction held 5 bases outside the gene matches. Germline CDR1 and CDR2: LGHDT and YNNKEL (reference sequence). The CDR3 coding sequence is TGTGCCAGCAGCCAAGGAGGCGGGAGCCCCTACAATGAGCAGTTCTTC. Translating it yields CASSQGGGSPYNEQFF.

The V call is TRBV10-3, the J call TRBJ2-1; TRBD2 matches 11 bases. CDR3 size: 16 residues. CDR1 is ENHRY, CDR2 SYGVKD, per germline. V shed 3 bases, J shed 7 bases, and the junction held 8 bases outside the gene matches. The CDR3 here is CAISDSTSGITNEQFF. In nucleotides, the CDR3 is TGTGCCATCAGTGACTCGACTAGCGGGATAACAAATGAGCAGTTCTTC.

This clonotype has a handful of counts. CDR3 coding DNA: TGTGCCAGCAGCATCCCTTGGAGGGTGTCGGGCTACACCTTC. It translates to CASSIPWRVSGYTF. The chain joins TRBV28 to TRBJ1-2; D gene uncertain. Per the germline V gene, CDR1 is MDHEN and CDR2 is SYDVKM. CDR3 length equals 14 residues. Trimming took off 6 bases at V and 8 bases at J, with 19 bases between the two ends.

This clonotype turned up a few times. This chain connects TRBV6-5 to TRBJ2-1, with 9 bases lining up with TRBD2. Germline trimming cut 2 bases from V and 4 bases from J; bases unmatched to any gene: 6. The germline CDR1 and CDR2 sequences are MNHEY and SVGAGI. The CDR3 runs to 16 residues. This CDR3 reads CASSYEPSGKYNEQFF. Here the CDR3 DNA reads TGTGCCAGCAGTTACGAGCCTAGCGGGAAATACAATGAGCAGTTCTTC.

This clonotype has a count of ten or more. The gene calls are TRBV20-1 and TRBJ2-1, with D maybe TRBD2 (6 bases). The CDR3 runs 15 residues. V lost 5 bases, J lost 0 bases, and 14 bases lay in between. The V gene's germline CDR1 is DFQATT and CDR2 SNEGSKA (reference sequence). CDR3 amino acids: CSAARAGSSYNEQFF. CDR3 coding DNA: TGCAGTGCTGCCAGAGCCGGGAGCTCCTACAATGAGCAGTTCTTC.

This clonotype was detected a few times. The rearrangement links TRBV9 to TRBJ2-3; perhaps TRBD2 as D (6 bases). This CDR3 is 16 amino acids long. Germline CDR1 SGDLS, CDR2 YYNGEE. Trimming pared 0 bases from V and 3 bases from J, leaving 14 bases between. As DNA, the CDR3 is TGTGCCAGCAGCGTAGTTGGGTTGGGACTTACAGATACGCAGTATTTT. As protein: CASSVVGLGLTDTQYF.

The J gene is TRBJ2-5, the V gene TRBV11-2, with TRBD2 matching 7 bases. CDR3 length: 18 residues. J lost 7 bases, V lost 3 bases, and 20 bases had no gene match. Per germline, CDR1 SGHAT and CDR2 FQNNGV. The CDR3 nucleotides read TGTGCCAGCAGCTTTGGTCCTGGGGAGGGGAAAGTGATCGGGACCCAGTACTTC. The encoded protein is CASSFGPGEGKVIGTQYF.

This clonotype was found a few times. The rearrangement links TRBV20-1 to TRBJ2-7; 10 bases align to TRBD2. The CDR3 length is 14 residues. The V and J ends lost 4 bases and 6 bases, in that order; junction bases with no gene match: 9. Germline lookup yields CDR1 DFQATT and CDR2 SNEGSKA (reference sequence). For the CDR3, the DNA is TGCAGTGCTACCCAACTAGCGGGAAAGCGCGAGCAGTACTTC. This translates into CSATQLAGKREQYF.

The V gene is TRBV6-2 or TRBV6-3, the J gene TRBJ2-1, with 8 bases matching TRBD2. CDR1 is MNHEY, CDR2 SVGEGT, per germline. The ends lost 2 bases at V and 5 bases at J; junction bases unmatched: 5. The CDR3 covers 15 residues. The CDR3 nucleotides read TGTGCCAGCAGTTACGTTGCGGGAGGAAACAATGAGCAGTTCTTC. This translates into CASSYVAGGNNEQFF.

The chain links TRBV28 to TRBJ2-7; D gene uncertain. Trimming left V 4 bases short and J 4 bases short, with 8 bases between. Germline V gene lookup returns CDR1 MDHEN and CDR2 SYDVKM. The length of the CDR3 is 12 residues. CDR3 nucleotides: TGTGCCAGCAGTTCGCTGGGGTACGAGCAGTACTTC. It is translated as CASSSLGYEQYF.

V and J are TRBV10-1 and TRBJ2-3; no clear D. V was cut by 0 bases and J by 0 bases, with 16 bases left in between. This CDR3 has 18 residues. CDR1 and CDR2 from the germline V gene are WNHNN and SYGVQD (reference sequence). The CDR3 loop reads CASSESTGGSPSTDTQYF. CDR3 DNA: TGCGCCAGCAGTGAGTCGACGGGCGGAAGTCCTAGCACAGATACGCAGTATTTT.

V is TRBV28 and J is TRBJ2-1; 8 nucleotides line up with TRBD2. Germline CDR1 reads MDHEN; CDR2 reads SYDVKM. This CDR3 comprises 11 residues. The CDR3 protein is CISGSKNEQFF. The DNA of the CDR3 is TGTATCAGCGGGAGTAAAAATGAGCAGTTCTTC.

This clonotype was found a few times. J is TRBJ2-3 and V is TRBV2, with 9 nucleotides matching TRBD1. Germline trimming cut 8 bases from V and 5 bases from J; bases unmatched to any gene: 5. There are 13 residues in the CDR3. Germline values: CDR1 SNHLY, CDR2 FYNNEI. CDR3 sequence: CASLQGAGDTQYF. CDR3 bases: TGTGCCAGCTTACAGGGGGCAGGAGATACGCAGTATTTT.

This chain uses TRBV6-2 or TRBV6-3 with TRBJ2-1; D is tentatively TRBD1 or TRBD2 (5 bases each). V gave up 2 bases and J gave up 0 bases, with 8 bases separating them. This CDR3 is 15 amino acids long. In germline, CDR1 is MNHEY, CDR2 SVGEGT. DNA of the CDR3: TGTGCCAGCAGTTACGAGGGGAGCTCCTACAATGAGCAGTTCTTC. It codes for CASSYEGSSYNEQFF.

The rearrangement joins TRBV2 to TRBJ2-2, with no clear D. CDR3 size: 15 residues. The V and J ends lost 6 bases and 4 bases respectively, with 15 bases between them. The germline V gene encodes CDR1 SNHLY and CDR2 FYNNEI. In nucleotides, the CDR3 is TGTGCCAGCAGCCCTGACGGATTACCCACCGGGGAGCTGTTTTTT. This encodes CASSPDGLPTGELFF.

This clonotype was recorded many times. The chain employs TRBV25-1 and TRBJ2-2; 11 bases match TRBD1. V shed 6 bases, J shed 1 base, and the junction held 4 bases outside the gene matches. Germline values: CDR1 MGHDK, CDR2 SYGVNS. CDR3 length: 16 residues. The CDR3 DNA follows: TGTGCCAGCAGCGGGACAGGGGGAGGGAACACCGGGGAGCTGTTTTTT. It encodes CASSGTGGGNTGELFF.

The chain carries TRBV6-6 and TRBJ2-7; TRBD1 is a possible D gene (5 bases). Germline CDR1 MNHNY, CDR2 SVGAGI (reference sequence). V lost 5 bases and J lost 1, with 9 bases in between. This CDR3 is 13 amino acids long. Written as DNA, the CDR3 is TGTGCCAGCAGTCTGGACATATCCTACGAGCAGTACTTC. Its translation: CASSLDISYEQYF.

This clonotype has only a few counts. The chain uses TRBV7-2 and TRBJ1-4; D unclear. Trimming removed 5 bases from V and 3 bases from J, with 1 base in between. The CDR3 runs to 11 residues. CDR1 is SGHTA, CDR2 FQGNSA, per germline. The DNA of the CDR3 is TGTGCCAGCAGCGCTAATGAAAAACTGTTTTTT. Translated, it gives CASSANEKLFF.